The 29 T cell receptor beta chains presented below share a single source sample, sequenced in a study of blood T cells in healthy people across ages. A sample-barcoded 5' primer and a J-beta primer mix were used in a second PCR of about 7 to 11 cycles. Each CDR3 protein gets one entry after TCRdb re-called the 5' RACE reads with MiXCR. The sample consists of about 930,000 distinct CDR3 sequences, almost 30% of them appearing once. This sample also belongs to another study, concerning T cells of mothers and their children.

Sample: blood. The origin of the receptors is a woman aged 35 to 49 in good health.

This chain links TRBV5-1 with TRBJ2-3; D uncertain. Per the germline V gene, CDR1 is SGHRS and CDR2 is YFSETQ. Trimming took off 4 bases at V and 0 bases at J, with 9 bases between the two ends. The CDR3 totals 14 residues. The CDR3 sequence: CASSRTESTDTQYF. CDR3 bases: TGCGCCAGCAGCAGGACGGAGAGCACAGATACGCAGTATTTT.

DNA for the CDR3: TGTGCCAGCAGCCTCACGGCCGGGACGACGAACAATGAGCAGTTCTTC. It yields the protein CASSLTAGTTNNEQFF. This chain uses TRBV7-2 with TRBJ2-1; D could derive from TRBD1 or TRBD2 (5 bases each). CDR3 size: 16 residues. V gave up 5 bases and J gave up 5 bases, with 19 bases separating them. In germline, CDR1 is SGHTA, CDR2 FQGNSA.

The chain links TRBV5-1 to TRBJ2-1, with TRBD2 matching 8 bases. The ends lost 0 bases at V and 6 bases at J; junction bases unmatched: 8. Germline V gene lookup returns CDR1 SGHRS and CDR2 YFSETQ. CDR3 size: 16 residues. Written as DNA, the CDR3 is TGCGCCAGCAGCTTGGGGCTAGCGGGCTCGAGCAATGAGCAGTTCTTC. Translation: CASSLGLAGSSNEQFF.

The chain links TRBV7-2 to TRBJ2-7; TRBD2 aligns across 9 bases. With 5 bases clipped from V and 2 bases from J, the junction kept 10 bases outside the gene matches. From germline, CDR1 is SGHTA and CDR2 FQGNSA. The CDR3 is 16 residues long. The CDR3 region has the DNA TGTGCCAGCAGCCCCCGGAAAGCGGGGGGTGCCTACGAGCAGTACTTC. This translates into CASSPRKAGGAYEQYF. Supplemented by reference TRBV7-2 and TRBJ2-7, the full variable domain reads GAGVSQSPSNKVTEKGKDVELRCDPISGHTALYWYRQSLGQGLEFLIYFQGNSAPDKSGLPSDRFSAERTGGSVSTLTIQRTQQEDSAVYLCASSPRKAGGAYEQYFGPGTRLTVT.

This clonotype was found many times. The chain has TRBV6-6 and TRBJ2-7; D is unclear. The CDR3 extends over 12 amino acids. V gave up 7 bases and J gave up 2 bases, with 9 bases separating them. Germline CDR1 MNHNY, CDR2 SVGAGI (reference sequence). The CDR3: CASIGFTYEQYF. The CDR3 bases are TGTGCCAGCATTGGGTTCACCTACGAGCAGTACTTC.

A word on this clonotype: Given a much more abundant clone one base away, this may be a read error. The V and J genes are TRBV4-2 and TRBJ2-7, with D tentatively TRBD1 (6 bases). This CDR3 contains 16 residues. The V and J ends lost 0 bases and 2 bases respectively, with 14 bases between them. Germline CDR1 and CDR2: LGHNA and YNFKEQ. The CDR3 is CASSQELVGAPYEQYF. The CDR3 nucleotides are TGTGCCAGCAGCCAAGAGCTAGTGGGGGCCCCCTACGAGCAGTACTTC.

V and J are TRBV4-3 and TRBJ2-2; D uncertain. Trimming took 2 bases from V and 4 from J, leaving 8 bases between them. Germline V lookup: CDR1 LGHNA, CDR2 YSLEER. The CDR3 consists of 14 residues. The CDR3 DNA reads as TGCGCCAGCAGCCAACCAGCAGGCACCGGGGAGCTGTTTTTT. Protein product: CASSQPAGTGELFF.

V and J are TRBV5-1 and TRBJ2-7; 7 positions agree with TRBD1. This CDR3 is built from 15 residues. The germline gives CDR1 SGHRS, CDR2 YFSETQ. V shed 2 bases and J 0 bases; nucleotides not matched to a gene: 5. CDR3 sequence reads: CASSFPPGGSYEQYF. The DNA for the CDR3 is TGCGCCAGCAGCTTCCCCCCAGGGGGCTCCTACGAGCAGTACTTC.

V is TRBV4-3 and J is TRBJ1-4; D is possibly TRBD1 (6 bases). Germline lookup yields CDR1 LGHNA and CDR2 YSLEER. CDR3 length: 16 amino acids. V lost 1 base to trimming and J lost 1 base, with 10 bases between them. Written as DNA, the CDR3 is TGCGCCAGCAGCCAAGGGCCGGGACAAACTAATGAAAAACTGTTTTTT. As protein: CASSQGPGQTNEKLFF.

This clonotype has at least ten counts. The chain recombines TRBV10-3 with TRBJ2-3, with no clear D. This CDR3 has 11 residues. With 2 bases removed from V and 5 bases from J, the gap between germline ends came to 2 bases. Germline V gene lookup returns CDR1 ENHRY and CDR2 SYGVKD. Here the CDR3 reads CAISERDTQYF. The CDR3 nucleotides read TGTGCCATCAGTGAGAGAGATACGCAGTATTTT.

This sequence joins TRBV11-3 and TRBJ2-1, with D possibly matching TRBD1 (5 bases). Germline loops: CDR1 SGHNT, CDR2 YENEEA. The length of the CDR3 is 13 residues. Trimming took 6 bases from V and 7 from J, leaving 13 bases between them. CDR3 residues: CASRAGNDNEQFF. In DNA form, the CDR3 reads TGTGCCAGCAGGGCAGGGAACGATAATGAGCAGTTCTTC.

The chain links TRBV29-1 to TRBJ2-3; D unclear. This CDR3 is built from 13 residues. Trimming cost V 6 bases and J 2 bases, with 12 bases left between them. Per the germline V gene, CDR1 is SQVTM and CDR2 is ANQGSEA. The CDR3: CSVPPFNTDTQYF. The CDR3 region has the DNA TGCAGCGTGCCTCCCTTTAACACAGATACGCAGTATTTT.

This clonotype was counted at least ten times. The J gene is TRBJ1-2, the V gene TRBV5-1; D gene ambiguous. The V and J ends lost 0 bases and 4 bases respectively, with 13 bases between them. The CDR3 extends over 15 amino acids. CDR1 is SGHRS and CDR2 is YFSETQ in the germline V gene. CDR3 nucleotides: TGCGCCAGCAGCTTGGGGGCAGCCTCTAGCTATGGCTACACCTTC. Its translation is CASSLGAASSYGYTF.

This clonotype has just a few counts. V is TRBV7-3 and J is TRBJ2-3; TRBD2 matches 8 bases. V shed 0 bases, J shed 6 bases, and the junction held 8 bases outside the gene matches. The CDR3 contains 16 residues. Germline V CDR1 and CDR2: SGHTA, FQGTGA. The CDR3, as DNA: TGTGCCAGCAGCTTAACGCGCGGGGGGCGGCAGGATACGCAGTATTTT. This translates into CASSLTRGGRQDTQYF.

This clonotype has more than one count but fewer than ten. The J gene is TRBJ2-5, the V gene TRBV9; a possible D gene is TRBD2 (6 bases). Per germline, CDR1 SGDLS and CDR2 YYNGEE. The ends were cut back, 0 bases at V and 3 bases at J, with 15 bases in the middle. The CDR3 is made up of 16 amino acids. The CDR3 region is CASSVDSPGEEETQYF. CDR3 DNA: TGTGCCAGCAGCGTAGATTCACCGGGGGAGGAAGAGACCCAGTACTTC.

This clonotype was seen only a few times. The chain combines TRBV6-6 with TRBJ1-5, with D possibly TRBD1 on 5 matching bases. The CDR3 is 15 amino acids. Trimming took off 4 bases at V and 2 bases at J, with 12 bases between the two ends. Germline V CDR1 and CDR2: MNHNY, SVGAGI (reference sequence). For the CDR3, the DNA is TGTGCCAGCAGTTGGGGGACGGAGGGCAATCAGCCCCAGCATTTT. It is translated as CASSWGTEGNQPQHF.

This clonotype occurred many times. The V and J genes are TRBV6-1 and TRBJ2-7; D is ambiguous. Trimming took 3 bases from V and 5 from J, leaving 17 bases between them. Germline V lookup: CDR1 MNHNS, CDR2 SASEGT. This CDR3 spans 15 amino acids. CDR3: CASSDPLGWRDEQYF. CDR3 nucleotides: TGTGCCAGCAGTGATCCCTTGGGGTGGAGAGACGAGCAGTACTTC.

This clonotype was seen at least ten times. The V gene is TRBV4-1, the J gene TRBJ2-5; 9 positions match TRBD2. The J segment lost 0 bases and the V segment lost 1 base, leaving 3 bases of the junction unmatched. Germline CDR1 reads MGHRA; CDR2 reads YSYEKL. The CDR3 has 16 residues. This chain's CDR3 is CASSQASGGYQETQYF. CDR3 DNA sequence: TGCGCCAGCAGCCAAGCAAGCGGGGGGTACCAAGAGACCCAGTACTTC.

The chain is built from TRBV27 and TRBJ1-2; 10 nucleotides line up with TRBD1. J lost 6 bases, V lost 2 bases, and 3 bases had no gene match. The CDR3 is made up of 14 amino acids. Per germline, CDR1 MNHEY and CDR2 SMNVEV (reference sequence). The chain's CDR3 is CASSLGDRGDGYTF. CDR3 sequence (DNA): TGTGCCAGCAGTTTAGGGGACAGGGGAGATGGCTACACCTTC.

V gene TRBV20-1 combines with J gene TRBJ2-3; the D gene is possibly TRBD1 (5 bases). Germline V gene data show CDR1 as DFQATT and CDR2 as SNEGSKA (reference sequence). Trimming took 2 bases from V and 4 from J, leaving 16 bases between them. CDR3 length: 15 residues. This CDR3 reads CSARYRQGWSDTQYF. CDR3 nucleotides: TGCAGTGCTAGATACCGGCAGGGTTGGTCAGATACGCAGTATTTT.

This clonotype was observed once. An end of the junction does not agree with germline; a read error may underlie this. The J gene is TRBJ1-1, the V gene TRBV20-1; possible D gene TRBD1, 6 bases. Germline loops: CDR1 DFQATT, CDR2 SNEGSKA (reference sequence). The CDR3 is made up of 16 amino acids. For the CDR3, the DNA is TGCAGTGCTAGAGGGACAGACAAAATCATGAACACTGGAGCTTTCTTT. As protein: CSARGTDKIMNTGAFF.

This clonotype was counted at least ten times. The chain employs TRBV10-3 and TRBJ2-3, with 12 bases that match TRBD2. CDR3 size: 16 residues. Per germline, CDR1 ENHRY and CDR2 SYGVKD. Trimming cost V 3 bases and J 0 bases; bases outside gene matches: 1. As DNA, the CDR3 is TGTGCCATCAGTGATACTAGCGGGGGGAGCACAGATACGCAGTATTTT. This translates into CAISDTSGGSTDTQYF.

This chain joins TRBV18 and TRBJ2-7; D uncertain. V lost 1 base and J lost 0, with 7 bases in between. The CDR3 runs to 14 residues. Germline values: CDR1 KGHSH, CDR2 LQKENI. The CDR3 region has the DNA TGTGCCAGCTCACCACTAGTCAGCTCCTACGAGCAGTACTTC. Amino acids: CASSPLVSSYEQYF.

The chain carries TRBV7-2 and TRBJ2-3, with D perhaps TRBD2 (5 bases). This CDR3 has 15 amino acids. Trimming removed 2 bases at V and 1 base at J, with 10 bases between. Germline CDR1 reads SGHTA; CDR2 reads FQGNSA. CDR3 sequence (DNA): TGTGCCAGCAGCTTACGGGATGTTGGCACAGATACGCAGTATTTT. Amino acid sequence: CASSLRDVGTDTQYF.

Only a few counts were recorded for this clonotype. The rearrangement links TRBV27 to TRBJ1-5; 10 nucleotides align to TRBD1. This CDR3 region has 16 residues. Germline V gives CDR1 MNHEY, CDR2 SMNVEV (reference sequence). With V trimmed by 6 bases and J by 0 bases, 5 bases remained unmatched. The CDR3 protein is CASRTGGVRSNQPQHF. The CDR3 DNA follows: TGTGCCAGCAGGACAGGGGGCGTCCGTAGCAATCAGCCCCAGCATTTT.

To note about this clonotype: The DNA is left out, because the CDR3 cannot be placed on it with certainty; the CDR3 is given as TCRdb lists it. This chain links TRBV3-1 with TRBJ1-2; the table calls TRBD1, which could not be checked here. The CDR3 totals 15 residues, both ends included. Germline V gives CDR1 LGHDT, CDR2 YNNKEL (reference sequence). The CDR3 sequence: CVSSPTGEANYGCTF.

This clonotype was seen at least ten times. The chain uses TRBV12-3 or TRBV12-4 and TRBJ1-4; 9 positions agree with TRBD1. The V and J ends lost 8 bases and 13 bases, in that order; junction bases with no gene match: 8. The CDR3 is 12 residues long. The CDR3 region is CASGRDRERLFF. The CDR3 DNA follows: TGTGCCAGCGGCCGGGACAGGGAGAGACTGTTTTTT.

This clonotype was seen more than once but under ten times. This chain joins TRBV27 and TRBJ1-1; TRBD1 is a possible D gene (6 bases). Germline values: CDR1 MNHEY, CDR2 SMNVEV (reference sequence). Trimming pared 4 bases from V and 7 bases from J, leaving 19 bases between. The CDR3 loop spans 15 amino acids. This CDR3 reads CASSSSPAGADEAFF. The CDR3 nucleotides are TGTGCCAGCAGTTCTTCCCCAGCAGGGGCGGATGAAGCTTTCTTT.

This rearrangement joins TRBV6-1 to TRBJ2-7; 8 nucleotides align to TRBD2. V dropped 0 bases and J dropped 7; count of bases not matched to a gene: 11. The CDR3 consists of 16 residues. CDR1 and CDR2 (germline): MNHNS, SASEGT. CDR3 protein: CASSEATSGFPYEQYF. The CDR3 DNA follows: TGTGCCAGCAGTGAAGCCACTAGCGGTTTCCCTTATGAGCAGTACTTC.